This T cell receptor (beta chain) was recorded in a study of cytomegalovirus exposure and HLA in healthy donors. Study-level points and caveats: Other equally common chains were less clonally expanded than HLA-associated TCR beta chains, a later analysis showed. When analyzed later, the rates of TCR association showed variation by HLA locus, with DRB1 the most and HLA-C the fewest.

This PCR relied on a set of 60 Vbeta primers and 13 Jbeta primers. TCRdb's table, derived via immunoSEQ multiplex PCR, lists solely in-frame clones and lacks some. The data show tens of thousands of clones, around four fifths seen once. This clone was observed a handful of times. Its antigen is undetermined. The sample was PBMCs. The source of this sequence is a middle-aged man in good health and CMV-seronegative.

The CDR3 region has the DNA TGTGCCAGCAGTTACCCTCAGGGGAATCAGCCCCAGCATTTT. It encodes CASSYPQGNQPQHF. The chain is built from TRBV6-6 and TRBJ1-5; TRBD1 might be the D (6 bases). V dropped 2 bases and J dropped 4 bases, with 9 bases sitting between them. Germline V gene sequence: CDR1 MNHNY, CDR2 SVGAGI (reference sequence). The CDR3 spans 14 residues.